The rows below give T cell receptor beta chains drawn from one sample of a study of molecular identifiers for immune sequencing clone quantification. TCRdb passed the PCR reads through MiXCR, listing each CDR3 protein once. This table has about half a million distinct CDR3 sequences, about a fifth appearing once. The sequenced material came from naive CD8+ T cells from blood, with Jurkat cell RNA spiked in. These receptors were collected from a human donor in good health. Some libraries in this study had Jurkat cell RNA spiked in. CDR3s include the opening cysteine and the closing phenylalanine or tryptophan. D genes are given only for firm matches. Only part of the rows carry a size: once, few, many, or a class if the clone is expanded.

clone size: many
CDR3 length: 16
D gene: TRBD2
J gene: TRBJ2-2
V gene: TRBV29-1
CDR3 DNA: TGCAGCGTCGCTCATAAGCGGGAGGGAGGTACCGGGGAGCTGTTTTTT
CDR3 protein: CSVAHKREGGTGELFF

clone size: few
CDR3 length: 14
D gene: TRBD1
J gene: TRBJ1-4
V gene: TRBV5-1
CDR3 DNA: TGCGCCAGAAGAACAGGGGTAACTAATGAAAAACTGTTTTTT
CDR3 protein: CARRTGVTNEKLFF

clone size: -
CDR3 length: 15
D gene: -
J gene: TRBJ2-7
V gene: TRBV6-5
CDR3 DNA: TGTGCCAGCAGTTACTCAGGGGCACCCTCCTACGAGCAGTACTTC
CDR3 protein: CASSYSGAPSYEQYF

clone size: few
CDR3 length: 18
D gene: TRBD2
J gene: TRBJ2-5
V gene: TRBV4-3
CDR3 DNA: TGCGCCAGCAGCCAAGATTGGGCTAGCGGGGGGCACCAAGAGACCCAGTACTTC
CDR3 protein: CASSQDWASGGHQETQYF

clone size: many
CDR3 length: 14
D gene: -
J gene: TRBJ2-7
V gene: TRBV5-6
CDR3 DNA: TGTGCCAGCAGCGGCGGAGGGGGCAACTACGAGCAGTACTTC
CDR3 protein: CASSGGGGNYEQYF

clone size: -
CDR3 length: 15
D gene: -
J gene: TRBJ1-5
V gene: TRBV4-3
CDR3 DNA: TGCGCCAGCAGCCACGATGCAGGGTACAATCAGCCCCAGCATTTT
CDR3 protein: CASSHDAGYNQPQHF

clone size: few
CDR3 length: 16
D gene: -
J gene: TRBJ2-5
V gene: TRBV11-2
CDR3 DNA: TGTGCCAGCAGCTTAGGTGACATGGGGGAACAAGAGACCCAGTACTTC
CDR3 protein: CASSLGDMGEQETQYF

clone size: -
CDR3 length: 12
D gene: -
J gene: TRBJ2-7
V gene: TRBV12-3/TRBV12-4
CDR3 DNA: TGTGCCAGCAATCAGGGGGGCGACGAGCAGTACTTC
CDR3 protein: CASNQGGDEQYF

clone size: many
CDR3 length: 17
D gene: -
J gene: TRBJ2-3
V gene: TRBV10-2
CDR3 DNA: TGCGCCAGCAGTGTTGGTCCGCCGGGGGATGGAACAGATACGCAGTATTTT
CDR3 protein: CASSVGPPGDGTDTQYF

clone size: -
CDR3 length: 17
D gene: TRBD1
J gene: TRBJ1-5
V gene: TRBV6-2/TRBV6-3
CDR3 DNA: TGTGCCAGCAGTTACTCGGGGACAGGGGGTTTCAGTCAGCCCCAGCATTTT
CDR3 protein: CASSYSGTGGFSQPQHF

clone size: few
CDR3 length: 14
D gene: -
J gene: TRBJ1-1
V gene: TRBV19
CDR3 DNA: TGTGCCAGTATGTGGTATCCGGGGAACACTGAAGCTTTCTTT
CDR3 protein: CASMWYPGNTEAFF

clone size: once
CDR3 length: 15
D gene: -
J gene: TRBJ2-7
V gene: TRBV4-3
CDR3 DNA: TGCGCCAGCAGCCAACAGGACAGCATAGCCTACGAGCAGTACTTC
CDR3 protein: CASSQQDSIAYEQYF

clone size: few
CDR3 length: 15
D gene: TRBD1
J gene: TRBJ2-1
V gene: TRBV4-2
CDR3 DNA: TGTGCCAGCAGCCAAGATCAGGGGGCGGTCAATGAGCAGTTCTTC
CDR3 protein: CASSQDQGAVNEQFF

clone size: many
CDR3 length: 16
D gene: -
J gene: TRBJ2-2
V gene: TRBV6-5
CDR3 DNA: TGTGCCAGCAGTTACGACTGGACAGAAAACACCGGGGAGCTGTTTTTT
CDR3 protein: CASSYDWTENTGELFF

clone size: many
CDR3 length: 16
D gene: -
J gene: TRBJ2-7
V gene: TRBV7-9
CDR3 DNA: TGTGCCAGCAGCCGAGTTGGCGGGACAGAGTCCTACGAGCAGTACTTC
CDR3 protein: CASSRVGGTESYEQYF

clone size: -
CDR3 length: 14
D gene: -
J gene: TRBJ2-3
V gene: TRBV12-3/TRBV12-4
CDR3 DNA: TGTGCCAGCAAACCTGGCGGGCGCGAAGATACGCAGTATTTT
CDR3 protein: CASKPGGREDTQYF

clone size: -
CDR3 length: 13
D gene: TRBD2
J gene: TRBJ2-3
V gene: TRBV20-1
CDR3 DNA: TGCAGTGCCCAAGCGGGAGCAATAGATACGCAGTATTTT
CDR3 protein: CSAQAGAIDTQYF

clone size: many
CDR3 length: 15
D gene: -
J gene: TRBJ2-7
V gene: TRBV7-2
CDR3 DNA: TGTGCCAGCAGCTTAGGTATCCTCCCGGGCAACGAGCAGTACTTC
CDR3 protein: CASSLGILPGNEQYF